Detailed here is one TCR beta chain. Antigen specificity is unknown. The sample is drawn from a study of cytomegalovirus exposure and HLA in healthy donors. General observations from the study: According to reports, the classifier identified cytomegalovirus status with high specificity and sensitivity. Overall, 164 TCR beta chains were annotated as cytomegalovirus-associated.

PCR primers comprised 60 Vbeta and 13 Jbeta primers. Here immunoSEQ multiplex PCR was the method, and the copy in TCRdb shows in-frame clones only, minus some. The table includes about 140,000 clones, over 75% detected once. V trimming: 0 bases; J trimming: 7 bases; junction bases outside the gene matches: 9. Germline-derived CDR1 and CDR2 are SGDLS and YYNGEE. This CDR3 has 15 residues. Sequenced material: PBMCs. The gene calls are TRBV9 and TRBJ2-7; the match to TRBD2 covers 8 bases. The clonotype originates from a man aged 30 to 45 in good health. CDR3 region: CASSVGGGLGSEQYF. The CDR3 nucleotides read TGTGCCAGCAGCGTAGGGGGGGGACTAGGGTCTGAGCAGTACTTC.